The clone carrying this T cell receptor (beta chain) was observed a handful of times. The sample belongs to a study of blood T cell repertoires in COVID-19. As for the study in general: PBMCs, B-cell-depleted T cells, or T cells were the source of the cDNA or gDNA that made up the material.

Some clones are missing from TCRdb's copy, which holds only in-frame ones; the method was immunoSEQ multiplex PCR. The sample has about 160,000 clones, over 75% seen once. V lost 5 bases and J lost 4, with 9 bases in between. CDR3 length equals 14 residues. Germline CDR1 SGHVS, CDR2 FNYEAQ. This chain connects TRBV7-6 to TRBJ1-6, with D possibly matching TRBD1 (5 bases). Specimen: peripheral blood. The clonotype was recovered from a man aged 60 to 69 with active or convalescent COVID-19. The CDR3: CASSRTSYNSPLHF. The CDR3 DNA sequence: TGTGCCAGCAGCCGGACATCTTATAATTCACCCCTCCACTTT.